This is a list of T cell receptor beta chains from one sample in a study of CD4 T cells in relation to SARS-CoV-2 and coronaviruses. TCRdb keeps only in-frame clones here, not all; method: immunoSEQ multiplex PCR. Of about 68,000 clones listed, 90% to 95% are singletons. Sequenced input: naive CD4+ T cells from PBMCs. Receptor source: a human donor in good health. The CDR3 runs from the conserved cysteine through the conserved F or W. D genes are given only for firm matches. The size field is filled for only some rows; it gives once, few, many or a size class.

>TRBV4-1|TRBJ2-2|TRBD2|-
CASSLLAGAAGAGELFF
TGCGCCAGCAGCCTCTTAGCGGGGGCCGCGGGGGCCGGGGAGCTGTTTTTT
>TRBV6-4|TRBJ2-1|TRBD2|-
CASRQLAGEGRQFF
TGTGCCAGCAGACAACTAGCGGGAGAGGGGAGGCAGTTCTTC
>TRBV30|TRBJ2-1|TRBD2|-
CAWAGGLGNEQFF
TGTGCCTGGGCGGGGGGCCTCGGGAATGAGCAGTTCTTC
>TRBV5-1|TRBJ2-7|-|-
CASSLQERYEQYF
TGCGCCAGCAGCTTACAGGAGCGGTACGAGCAGTACTTC
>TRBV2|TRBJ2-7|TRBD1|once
CASSEGGQGGFGEQYF
TGTGCCAGCAGTGAAGGGGGACAGGGGGGTTTCGGCGAGCAGTACTTC
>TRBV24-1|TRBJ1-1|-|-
CATSDVPGNAFF
TGTGCCACCAGTGATGTGCCTGGGAATGCTTTCTTT
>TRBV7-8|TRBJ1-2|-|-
CASSVKTNFYGYTF
TGTGCCAGCAGCGTAAAGACAAATTTCTATGGCTACACCTTC
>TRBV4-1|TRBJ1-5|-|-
CASSQAAGLHQPQHF
TGCGCCAGCAGCCAAGCGGCCGGGTTGCATCAGCCCCAGCATTTT
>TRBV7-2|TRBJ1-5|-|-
CASSTRRESPQHF
TGTGCCAGCAGCACCCGGAGGGAAAGTCCCCAGCATTTT
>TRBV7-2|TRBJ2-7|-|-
CASSTYPNVPYEQYF
TGTGCCAGCAGCACATACCCGAACGTCCCCTACGAGCAGTACTTC
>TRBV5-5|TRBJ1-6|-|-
CASSLAGGTNSPLHF
TGTGCCAGCAGCTTGGCGGGGGGCACGAATTCACCCCTCCACTTT
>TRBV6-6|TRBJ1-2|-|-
CASSYSGGRDGYTF
TGTGCCAGCAGTTACTCCGGCGGACGTGATGGCTACACCTTC
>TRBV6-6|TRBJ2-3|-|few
CASSSGPIADTQYF
TGTGCCAGCAGTTCCGGACCAATCGCAGATACGCAGTATTTT
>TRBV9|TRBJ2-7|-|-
CASSPGGQGNLYEQYF
TGTGCCAGCAGCCCCGGGGGGCAGGGGAACCTCTACGAGCAGTACTTC
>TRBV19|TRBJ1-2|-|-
CASSISTYGYTF
TGTGCCAGTAGTATCAGCACCTATGGCTACACCTTC
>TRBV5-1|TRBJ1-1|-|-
CASSLRLENTEAFF
TGCGCCAGCAGCTTAAGGTTAGAGAACACTGAAGCTTTCTTT
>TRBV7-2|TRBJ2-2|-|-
CASSPRTSAATGELFF
TGTGCCAGCAGCCCCCGCACCTCGGCCGCCACCGGGGAGCTGTTTTTT
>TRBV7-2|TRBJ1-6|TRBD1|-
CASSLGLTGDSYNSPLHF
TGTGCCAGCAGCTTGGGTTTGACAGGGGACTCCTATAATTCACCCCTCCACTTT
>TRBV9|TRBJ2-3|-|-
CASSPQGSTDTQYF
TGTGCCAGCAGCCCCCAGGGTAGCACAGATACGCAGTATTTT
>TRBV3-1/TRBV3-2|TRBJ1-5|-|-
CASSRTDSNQPQHF
TGTGCCAGCAGCCGGACCGATAGCAATCAGCCCCAGCATTTT
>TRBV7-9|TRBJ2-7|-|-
CASSLPGRGISAQYF
TGTGCCAGCAGCCTCCCGGGCAGGGGTATATCAGCGCAGTACTTC
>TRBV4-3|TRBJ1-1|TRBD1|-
CASSRGTGGGNTEAFF
TGCGCCAGCAGCCGCGGGACAGGGGGCGGGAACACTGAAGCTTTCTTT
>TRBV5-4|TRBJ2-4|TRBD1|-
CASSLRQGASLPNIQYF
TGTGCCAGCAGCTTAAGACAGGGGGCCTCTCTGCCAAACATTCAGTACTTC
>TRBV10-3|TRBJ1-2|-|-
CAISESAGSTNYGYTF
TGTGCCATCAGTGAGTCTGCCGGGTCAACTAACTATGGCTACACCTTC
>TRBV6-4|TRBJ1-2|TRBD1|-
CASSEGRNTDRIHF
TGTGCCAGCAGTGAAGGGAGGAACACGGACAGGATCCACTTC
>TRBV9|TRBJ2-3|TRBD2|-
CASSVGLAGGQFTDTQYF
TGTGCCAGCAGCGTAGGACTAGCGGGAGGCCAATTCACAGATACGCAGTATTTT
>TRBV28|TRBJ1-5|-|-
CASSLGGNSNQPQHF
TGTGCCAGCAGTTTGGGGGGCAATAGCAATCAGCCCCAGCATTTT
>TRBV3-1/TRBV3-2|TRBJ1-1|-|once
CASSQDGTGENTEAFF
TGTGCCAGCAGCCAAGATGGCACGGGGGAGAACACTGAAGCTTTCTTT
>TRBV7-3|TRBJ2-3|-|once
CASSLTLTYTDTQYF
TGTGCCAGCAGCCTCACCCTTACCTACACAGATACGCAGTATTTT
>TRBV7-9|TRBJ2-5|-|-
CASASQETQYF
TGTGCAAGCGCAAGCCAAGAGACCCAGTACTTC
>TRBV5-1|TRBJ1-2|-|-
CASNLDRSNYGYTF
TGCGCCAGCAACCTTGACAGATCAAACTATGGCTACACCTTC
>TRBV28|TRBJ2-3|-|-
CATMVGGIGTDTQYF
TGTGCCACCATGGTAGGCGGGATTGGCACAGATACGCAGTATTTT
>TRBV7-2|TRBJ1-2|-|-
CASSLWEGAPRLYGYTF
TGTGCCAGCAGCTTATGGGAGGGCGCCCCTCGCCTCTATGGCTACACCTTC
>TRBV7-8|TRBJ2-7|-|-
CASSFLGRVASYEQYF
TGTGCCAGCAGCTTCCTGGGTCGCGTTGCTTCCTACGAGCAGTACTTC
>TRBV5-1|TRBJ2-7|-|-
CASSSRAQGITSYEQYF
TGCGCCAGCAGCTCGCGGGCCCAGGGTATTACCTCCTACGAGCAGTACTTC
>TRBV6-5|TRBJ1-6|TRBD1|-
CASSYIRTGGLTLHF
TGTGCCAGCAGTTACATCCGGACAGGGGGCCTAACCCTCCACTTT
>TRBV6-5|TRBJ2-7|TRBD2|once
CASMVGGGAAYEQYF
TGTGCCAGCATGGTCGGCGGGGGGGCGGCCTACGAGCAGTACTTC
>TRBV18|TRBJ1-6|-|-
CASSPETGDNSPLHF
TGTGCCAGCTCACCGGAGACAGGCGATAATTCACCCCTCCACTTT
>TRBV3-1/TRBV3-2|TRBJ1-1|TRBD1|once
CASSQVGQAEAFF
TGTGCCAGCAGCCAAGTAGGACAGGCTGAAGCTTTCTTT
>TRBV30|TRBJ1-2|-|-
CAWQEGGGYTF
TGTGCCTGGCAGGAGGGTGGAGGCTACACCTTC
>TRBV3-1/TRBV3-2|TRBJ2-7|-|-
CASSHRVRGHYEQYF
TGTGCCAGCAGCCATAGGGTGAGGGGTCACTACGAGCAGTACTTC
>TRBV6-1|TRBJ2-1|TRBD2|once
CASSVLAGGLFDEQFF
TGTGCCAGCAGTGTTCTAGCGGGAGGGCTGTTTGATGAGCAGTTCTTC
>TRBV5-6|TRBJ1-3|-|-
CASSRVSDFGNTIYF
TGTGCCAGCAGCCGTGTTAGTGATTTTGGAAACACCATATATTTT
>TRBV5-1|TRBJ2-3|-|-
CASSLGRGPSSTDTQYF
TGCGCCAGCAGCTTGGGGCGGGGCCCTTCTAGCACAGATACGCAGTATTTT
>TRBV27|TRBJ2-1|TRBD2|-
CASSPRPSGAYNEQFF
TGTGCCAGCAGTCCGCGACCTAGCGGGGCCTACAATGAGCAGTTCTTC
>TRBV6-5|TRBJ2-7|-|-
CASSYSIPEGYEQYF
TGTGCCAGCAGTTACTCGATCCCGGAAGGATACGAGCAGTACTTC
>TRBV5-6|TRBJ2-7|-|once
CASSFETQYEQYF
TGTGCCAGCAGCTTCGAGACACAGTACGAGCAGTACTTC
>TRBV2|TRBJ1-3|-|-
CASSVPRSAGNTIYF
TGTGCCAGCAGTGTCCCCAGGTCCGCTGGAAACACCATATATTTT
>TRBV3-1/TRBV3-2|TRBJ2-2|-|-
CASSNSWGTGELFF
TGTGCCAGCAGCAATTCATGGGGGACCGGGGAGCTGTTTTTT
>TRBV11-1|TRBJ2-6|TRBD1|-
CASSPDRPDGANVLTF
TGTGCCAGCAGCCCGGACAGGCCAGATGGGGCCAACGTCCTGACTTTC
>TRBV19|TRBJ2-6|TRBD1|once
CASRGDSASGANVLTF
TGTGCCAGTAGGGGGGACAGTGCATCTGGGGCCAACGTCCTGACTTTC
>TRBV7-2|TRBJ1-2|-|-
CASSIGGHYGYTF
TGTGCCAGCAGCATAGGGGGACACTATGGCTACACCTTC
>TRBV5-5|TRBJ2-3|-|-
CASSASTDTQYF
TGTGCCAGCAGCGCTAGTACAGATACGCAGTATTTT
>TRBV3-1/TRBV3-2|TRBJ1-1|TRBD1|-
CASRDRGQTEAFF
TGTGCCAGCAGGGACAGGGGGCAGACTGAAGCTTTCTTT
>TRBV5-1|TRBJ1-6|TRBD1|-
CASSLVGQGDSPLHF
TGCGCCAGCAGTTTGGTCGGACAGGGGGATTCACCCCTCCACTTT
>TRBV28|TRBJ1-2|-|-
CASSLGFDYGYTF
TGTGCCAGCAGTTTAGGGTTCGACTATGGCTACACCTTC
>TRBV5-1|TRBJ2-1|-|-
CASSLVPGAAYNEQFF
TGCGCCAGCAGCTTGGTGCCGGGTGCCGCCTACAATGAGCAGTTCTTC
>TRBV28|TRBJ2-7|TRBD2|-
CASRSGRYEQYF
TGTGCCAGCAGGAGCGGGAGATACGAGCAGTACTTC
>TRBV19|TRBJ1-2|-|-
CASSPLGGGYGYTF
TGTGCCAGTAGCCCTCTGGGCGGGGGCTATGGCTACACCTTC